Below, one T cell receptor beta chain is given with its context. The data belong to a study of blood T cell repertoires in COVID-19. At the level of the study: Whether acute or convalescent, the COVID-19 samples came from the United States, Italy and Spain.

Germline CDR1 LNHDA, CDR2 SQIVND (reference sequence). The CDR3 sequence is 14 residues long. V dropped 3 bases and J dropped 1; count of bases not matched to a gene: 2. Original processing notes: Estimation of nucleated cell counts relied on the amplification of reference gene primers. This table comes from immunoSEQ multiplex PCR, and its TCRdb copy is limited to in-frame clones, with some not included. The V and J calls and clone size are taken from that table; D and trimming were inferred from the DNA. The table lists about 440,000 clones, 90% of them singletons. The specimen sequenced was PBMCs or T cells enriched from blood (not recorded which). The chain joins TRBV19 to TRBJ1-2, with 7 bases that match TRBD1. The source of this sequence is a man between 18 and 35 years old who had recovered from COVID-19. The chain's CDR3 is CASSMQGVNYGYTF. The CDR3, as DNA: TGTGCCAGTAGTATGCAGGGGGTTAACTATGGCTACACCTTC.